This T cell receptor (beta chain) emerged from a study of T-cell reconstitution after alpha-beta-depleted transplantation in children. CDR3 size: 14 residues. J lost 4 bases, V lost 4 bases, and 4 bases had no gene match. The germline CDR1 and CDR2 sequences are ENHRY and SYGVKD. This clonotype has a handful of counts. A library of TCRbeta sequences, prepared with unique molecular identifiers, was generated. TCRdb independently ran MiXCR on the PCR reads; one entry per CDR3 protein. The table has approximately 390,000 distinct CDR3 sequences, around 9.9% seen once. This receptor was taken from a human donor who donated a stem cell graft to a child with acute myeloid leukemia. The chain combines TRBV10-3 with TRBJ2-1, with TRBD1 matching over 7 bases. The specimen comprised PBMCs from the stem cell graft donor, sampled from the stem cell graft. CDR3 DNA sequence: TGTGCCATCAGTGGACAGGGAGAATACAATGAGCAGTTCTTC. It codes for CAISGQGEYNEQFF.